The present T cell receptor beta chain was sequenced within a study of cytomegalovirus exposure and HLA in healthy donors (dated by TCRdb to 2017 to 2019). As for the study more broadly: An earlier analysis of approximately 550 of the donors reported roughly 270 Gb of sequence data and more than 90 million unique TCR beta sequences from some 180 million T cells. Besides the first cohort of 550 to 750 subjects, a separate validation cohort made up of roughly 120 different subjects was used. A later analysis re-analyzed previously published TCR beta repertoires from 600 to 850 donors and added high-resolution HLA genotyping to study TCR occurrence patterns. Four or five DR-DQ haplotypes were treated as single units for association and clustering because of strong linkage in the cohort. Class I and class II HLA loci were covered by the typing at four-digit resolution. All discovery cohort repertoires had been generated on a single sequencing platform. Rather than using new phenotypic data, the later analysis identified candidate immune exposures from TCR beta sequences and from how often those sequences occurred across donors. High-throughput TCR immunosequencing, statistical association of individual TCRs with disease status, and machine learning were combined to predict cytomegalovirus infection status. About 330 gigabases of sequencing data and around 90 million unique TCR sequences made up an early release that covered 640 HLA-typed donors. In an earlier analysis of 550 to 700 of the donors, high-throughput TCR beta sequencing was used to judge whether each TCR beta V gene segment behaved as functional or pseudogenic. Across some 400 genotyped donors of the cohort, an average of roughly 230,000 unique TCR beta nucleotide sequences per donor were sequenced, and 15% to 20% of those sequences were non-productive. The aim of the study was to test whether cataloging public T cell receptors could identify signatures of past pathogen exposure. A later genetic analysis used genome-wide SNP genotypes for about 60% of the roughly 700 donors, treating that subset as a discovery cohort. Alongside the repertoire data, information on donor age, sex, ethnicity and CMV serostatus was compiled. Of the 300 to 450 genotyped donors, 65% to 90% fell in the genetic ancestry cluster associated with self-reported Caucasian donors. Typing coverage varied by locus: about 620-630 donors for A, B, C, DRB1 and DQB1; around 560 for DQA1; 600 to 610 for DPA1; approximately 490 for DPB1. The study used immunosequencing to profile the T cell repertoires of some 600 subjects and linked those repertoires to cytomegalovirus serostatus.

To note about this clone: The antigen this receptor binds is unknown. Base-call qualities are not available, and no considerably larger clone is one nucleotide away.

The library was made by the immunoSEQ multiplex PCR assay. For the multiplex PCR, a mixture combining 60 forward primers for TCR Vbeta segments and 13 reverse primers for TCR Jbeta segments was used. The CDR3 region of rearranged TCR beta genes was amplified from genomic DNA with a multiplex PCR assay. The amplified TCR beta libraries were sequenced on the Illumina HiSeq System as 87-base-pair reads. Per the original workflow: Across the roughly 600 repertoires, a later analysis counted tens of millions of unique TCR beta chains, some 11 million of which were shared by at least two donors. Raw reads were error-corrected and collapsed into unique sequences with a nearest-neighbor algorithm that merged closely related sequences to remove PCR and sequencing errors. Alignment of CDR3 sequences to IMGT reference sequences was used to assign V, D and J gene segments. For a sequence to be retained, a match of at least six nucleotides was required to both a V gene segment and a J gene segment. Rearrangements were classified as productive when the CDR3 lacked stop codons and remained in frame with V and J, and all other rearrangements were classified as non-productive. Following IMGT convention, CDR3 was defined as the stretch from the second conserved V-encoded cysteine up to the conserved J-encoded phenylalanine. The earlier analysis of 450 to 750 of the donors excluded any sequence lacking an unambiguous match to a single V gene segment. In an earlier analysis of a few hundred of the donors, a V segment was called functional when productive rearrangements were above 56.7%, and segregating when the standard deviation between donors exceeded 5%. A statistical classification framework was built for diagnosing cytomegalovirus status from the catalog of TCR beta chain sequences. In a later analysis, V and J genes were assigned by comparing TCR nucleotide sequences against IMGT/GENE-DB human TR gene sequences. A later analysis assigned CDR3 sequences and most-parsimonious VDJ recombination scenarios with the TCRdist pipeline. In a later analysis, every TCR beta chain was defined by the combination of its CDR3 amino acid sequence and its V-gene family, and reads without a unique V-gene family were dropped. As a way to deal with suspected cross-contamination and a sequencing artifact, a later analysis dropped hundreds of nucleotide sequences that were highly shared and had low generation probability. In a later analysis, a clonal expansion index for each public chain was calculated from normalized within-repertoire ranks of inferred template counts. A later analysis computed generation probabilities with a VDJ recombination model fitted to out-of-frame rearrangements, and checked the results against IGoR. In a later analysis, TCR-TCR, TCR-HLA and TCR-CMV co-occurrence was scored with hypergeometric tests, and a repertoire-size bias correction was applied to TCR pairs. To estimate false discovery rates, a later analysis permuted the HLA or CMV assignments 20 times. In a later analysis, co-occurring TCRs were grouped using DBSCAN, and TCRdist sequence similarity was added for clustering within HLA-allele-positive subsets. Repertoires with fewer than 30,000 or more than 120,000 public chains were left out of co-occurrence clustering, as were five repertoires with anomalous nucleotide sharing. In its TCRdb copy, this immuneACCESS table keeps in-frame sequences only and misses some clones. Where compared with another copy, unresolved V genes explain less than half of these, and the others have no known cause. That table furnishes V, J and clone size, whereas the DNA furnished D and trimming. This sample gives fewer than 150,000 clones in total; 75% to 80% of them show up just once. The biggest ten clones account for approximately 4.9% of the sample.

Here is what the overall study found, with its caveats: The study gave a list of some 150 TCR beta chains associated with cytomegalovirus. Linkage disequilibrium might explain the correlated functional status among segregating V segments, but an unknown experimental factor could not be excluded. Most TCR sequences were observed very rarely across donors, whereas some public TCRs were present in many individuals. In vitro tests confirmed that a few of the cytomegalovirus-associated TCR beta chains recognize cytomegalovirus antigens. Because some donors lacked HLA typing at each locus, the association tests relied only on the typed subset. Presence/absence analyses assumed roughly uniform sequencing depth across donors, an assumption that may not hold. V-gene and J-gene trimming of TCR beta chains was associated with a missense DCLRE1C variant in a later genetic analysis, and the association was replicated in an independent cohort. The 87-base-pair reads could not distinguish some IMGT-functional V segments, including TRBV6-2 and TRBV6-3, so those segments were excluded. An earlier analysis of some 590 of the donors showed that most TCR beta V segments appeared in productive rearrangements either about 87% or about 30% of the time, which broadly matched IMGT annotations. The classifier was reported to diagnose cytomegalovirus status with high specificity and sensitivity in both the original cohort and the validation cohort. A later analysis reported that several top co-occurrence clusters appeared linked to parvovirus B19, influenza, CMV and Epstein-Barr virus. The only immune exposure information available for the cohort was CMV serostatus. Strong co-occurrence of HLA alleles, especially DR and DQ, made assigning TCR associations to individual alleles difficult. It was suggested by the authors that the approach could potentially be generalized to other disease states and immunological phenotypes. A group of highly shared sequence variants was considered likely to be a technical artifact of the sequencing pipeline. The cohort was sequenced for TCR beta chains only, and without alpha or paired-chain data the features that could be detected were limited. In a later analysis, about 16,000 TCR beta sequences were associated with specific HLA alleles at a false discovery rate of 0.05. The earlier analysis of 587 of the donors excluded fewer than 20 rarely observed V segments, including chromosome 9 orphons, because counts were too low. A later analysis found that most CMV-associated TCR beta chains appeared HLA-restricted, with HLA associations seemingly driven largely by CMV exposure. In a later analysis, the rate of TCR association differed among HLA loci, with DRB1 alleles having the most associated TCRs and HLA-C alleles having the fewest. A further reported finding was that TCR beta sequences accurately predicted the HLA-A and HLA-B alleles for most subjects in the first cohort. A later analysis found that HLA-associated TCR beta chains were more clonally expanded and had lower generation probabilities than equally common non-associated chains. Compared with the approximately 700-donor mean, donors in an Asian-associated ancestry cluster had fewer N-insertions in productive TCRs, according to a later genetic analysis.

In total, about 650 healthy bone marrow donors made up the cohort. At the time of sampling, all cohort members were nominally healthy, though unrecorded immune exposures were likely present. The donor was CMV seronegative and was included in the group of about 350 seronegative cohort members. A peripheral blood sample was provided by each donor, and peripheral blood mononuclear cells were used for TCR beta sequencing. The Qiagen DNeasy Blood Extraction Kit was used to extract genomic DNA from the blood cell samples. V is cut back by 1 base and J by 1 base, with 2 bases in the junction unmatched. The CDR3 runs 15 amino acids, cysteine and phenylalanine included. Here the CDR3 DNA is all that survives: 45 bases in frame from base 1. CDR1 and CDR2 are read off the germline V gene as SGHTA and FQGNSA.

Specimen: PBMCs. The TCR sequence derives from a woman aged 45-60 years in good health and CMV-seronegative. The chain is assembled from TRBV7-2 and TRBJ1-1, and TRBD1 aligns with 8 junction nucleotides. The CDR3 is CASSLGDRKNTEAFF. The sequenced DNA is TGTGCCAGCAGCTTAGGGGACAGGAAGAACACTGAAGCTTTCTTT.